The 3 T cell receptor beta chains reported below all come from one sample, sequenced in a study of T cells in lung cancer brain metastases. Libraries were prepared by immunoSEQ multiplex PCR; TCRdb keeps only in-frame clonotypes and omits some of them. The data contain 3,000 to 4,000 clones, over 80% of them singletons. The sequencing sample was made of tumor tissue from the primary lung tumor. The receptors were gathered from a man aged 70 or older with non-small cell lung cancer.

The chain links TRBV27 to TRBJ2-7, with 11 bases aligning to TRBD2. The J segment lost 0 bases and the V segment lost 5 bases, leaving 6 bases of the junction unmatched. Per the germline V gene, CDR1 is MNHEY and CDR2 is SMNVEV (reference sequence). This CDR3 is built from 16 residues. The CDR3 DNA follows: TGTGCCAGCAGTCCGAGACTAGCGGGGTTCTCCTACGAGCAGTACTTC. As protein: CASSPRLAGFSYEQYF.

The chain uses TRBV7-2 and TRBJ2-7, with TRBD2 matching over 7 bases. This CDR3 spans 16 amino acids. Germline V lookup: CDR1 SGHTA, CDR2 FQGNSA. Trimming took 4 bases from V and 1 from J; bases not matched to a gene: 10. DNA of the CDR3: TGTGCCAGCAGCTCCTCGAGGCTAGCGGTTTCCTACGAGCAGTACTTC. It yields the protein CASSSSRLAVSYEQYF.

The V gene is TRBV5-1, the J gene TRBJ2-1, with D tentatively TRBD2 (5 bases). The CDR3 contains 16 residues. CDR1 is SGHRS, CDR2 YFSETQ, per germline. The V end was cut by 3 bases, the J end by 3 bases, with 16 bases between. The CDR3 nucleotides are TGCGCCAGCAGCTCTCCGACTATCCGGCACTACAATGAGCAGTTCTTC. It specifies CASSSPTIRHYNEQFF.